The source of this T cell receptor beta chain is a study of T cell responses to AZD1222 COVID-19 vaccine (dated by TCRdb to 2020 to 2023). In terms of the full investigation: AZD1222 recipients with second doses at about 4 weeks or about 12 weeks were pooled, because spike-specific TCR depth and breadth did not differ between schedules. TCR sequencing was performed for more than 230 trial participants, of whom around 200 were given two doses of AZD1222 and around 25 were given two doses of MenACWY control vaccine. Trial participants were enrolled into age subgroups of 18-55, 56-69 and 70-plus years, which contained around 150, 28 and 57 TCR-sequenced participants, respectively. Results and caveats for the whole study, not just this receptor: No day 14 peak-response samples were available, so repertoires were characterized only after the peak T cell response. After two AZD1222 doses, spike-specific TCR breadth and depth were significantly higher than at day 0 and than in MenACWY recipients. In the small 56-69-year group, the increase in depth fell short of significance, most likely because of low power. The whole spike protein was spanned by vaccine-associated CD4 TCRs, and dominant responses were seen in regions 160-218 and 743-854. Most participants were white British and females outnumbered males, and the authors suggested that clonal diversity may have been underestimated. Reportedly, almost half of the unique spike-specific TCRs recognized epitopes lying outside the regions that are mutated in the B.1.351 and B.1.1.7 variants. Conclusions about previously exposed vaccinees are limited because only six or seven AZD1222 recipients were SARS-CoV-2 seropositive at baseline.

Worth noting for this clone: The clone's antigen remains unknown. The record has no base qualities; no much larger clone is one base away.

This sample's time point label indicates: baseline before first vaccination. Vaccinee samples came from UK trials COV001 and COV002, including a single-blind randomized controlled phase 2/3 trial of AZD1222 (ChAdOx1 nCoV-19) in healthy adults. For TCRbeta chain sequencing, PBMC samples from trial participants were taken at day 0 and at day 28 after the second dose. The CDR3 regions of human TCRbeta chains were analyzed by immunosequencing. Per the original workflow: Repertoire TCRs were checked for matches against a reference library of SARS-CoV-2-specific TCRs that had been generated using the MIRA antigen-specificity platform. Breadth meant the fraction of unique TCRs that were SARS-CoV-2-associated, whereas depth meant the fraction of total T cells that were SARS-CoV-2-associated. Using the MIRA data, each spike-specific TCR was assigned both to the spike region to which the TCR was reactive and to a CD4 or CD8 class. Log10-transformed breadth and depth values were compared by one-way ANOVA with Sidak's multiple comparisons tests. TCRdb stores this immuneACCESS table with in-frame sequences only. Part of the clones is absent; in the studies checked, under half of the shortfall reflects unresolved V genes, and no reason is known for the rest. Clone size and V and J calls were adopted from that table, with D and trimming inferred from the DNA. This sample is represented by 120,000 to 150,000 clones; 92% of them were singletons. The biggest ten clones account for about 3.2% of the sample.

The receptor's source is an adult in good health. Source: peripheral blood, taken on day 0 of AZD1222 vaccination.

CDR3 loop: CASSYSERNSYNEQFF. The DNA is TGTGCCAGCAGTTACAGTGAGCGGAACTCCTACAATGAGCAGTTCTTC. Rearrangement joined TRBV6-5 to TRBJ2-1, with TRBD2 perhaps the D gene, on 5 matching bases. From the cysteine through the phenylalanine, the CDR3 covers 16 amino acids. Just the 48-base CDR3 DNA is kept, in frame starting at base 1. Relative to germline, V is 2 bases shorter and J is 0 bases shorter, with 11 bases between their ends. Looking up the germline V gene yields CDR1 MNHEY and CDR2 SVGAGI.